This T cell receptor (beta chain) originates from a study of blood T cell repertoires in COVID-19. From germline, CDR1 is SGHKS and CDR2 YYEKEE (reference sequence). Between the trimmed V and J ends, which lost 1 base and 2 bases, there was a span of 7 bases. The CDR3 loop spans 13 amino acids. Clones were sequenced by immunoSEQ multiplex PCR, and TCRdb holds only the in-frame ones, with some missing. Here the sample spans roughly 90,000 clones, roughly 84% being singletons. The TCR sequence derives from a woman aged 80 or over with active or convalescent COVID-19. The chain uses TRBV5-5 and TRBJ2-7; no clear D. Sequenced input: peripheral blood. CDR3 loop: CASSLNSPYEQYF. The CDR3 DNA reads TGTGCCAGCAGCTTGAACAGTCCCTACGAGCAGTACTTC.